This T cell receptor beta chain was identified during a study of T cell repertoires in cytomegalovirus infection. Study background: Based on public TCR beta signatures, there were indications of CMV infection and of a matching HLA type.

TCRdb reprocessed the reads with MiXCR, giving one entry per CDR3 protein. The data contain 200,000 or so distinct CDR3 sequences, roughly 27% of them seen just once; the ten biggest clones take up just over 30%. This clonotype was picked up a small number of times. Trimming removed 8 bases from V and 3 bases from J, with 10 bases in between. The CDR3 is made up of 11 amino acids. Germline CDR1 and CDR2: GTSNPN and SVGIG (reference sequence). V gene TRBV30 combines with J gene TRBJ1-2, with D hard to call. The source of this sequence is a human donor in good health (CMV status not recorded). Some clones in this sample may be carry-over from other donors' samples. Specimen: PBMCs. The CDR3 loop reads CALLRDYGYTF. The CDR3, as DNA: TGTGCCCTGTTGAGGGACTATGGCTACACCTTC.